This is a list of T cell receptor beta chains from one sample in a study of T cell changes during pregnancy in multiple sclerosis. TCRdb keeps only in-frame clones here, not all; method: immunoSEQ multiplex PCR. The sample consists of approximately 47,000 clones, roughly 90% of them appearing once. The specimen comprised peripheral blood, sampled in the first trimester of pregnancy. These receptors were taken from a female donor with multiple sclerosis, enrolled in a pregnancy study. Both conserved end residues are part of each CDR3. Fields, in order: J gene, V gene, CDR3 protein.

TRBJ2-7,TRBV30,CAWSLAHYEQYF
TRBJ2-1,TRBV27,CASRPLFRSYNEQFF
TRBJ1-3,TRBV6-5,CASSYLTGVGNTIYF
TRBJ2-4,TRBV7-2,CASSQLAAKNIQYF
TRBJ1-2,TRBV19,CASSSGQGRDYGYTF
TRBJ1-1,TRBV13,CASSNPGQGNTEAFF
TRBJ1-2,TRBV2,CATRQGANYGYTF
TRBJ1-1,TRBV7-9,CASSLTGDYTEAFF
TRBJ2-1,TRBV10-1,CASSESLGGGGNEQFF
TRBJ1-1,TRBV5-1,CASSLGDDRSYTEAFF
TRBJ2-7,TRBV9,CASSVGGSTYEQYF
TRBJ1-5,TRBV18,CASSPAGPQPQHF
TRBJ2-4,TRBV7-8,CASSPSWREGNIQYF
TRBJ1-1,TRBV10-1,CASRRRTGARVNTEAFF
TRBJ1-6,TRBV30,CAWSVYRGGGTGANSPLHF
TRBJ2-7,TRBV5-4,CASSLGQDYEQYF
TRBJ2-3,TRBV11-2,CASSRNEPGLAGSTDTQYF
TRBJ2-7,TRBV28,CASSSPSGQVLKQYF
TRBJ2-5,TRBV30,CAWSRGGARGETQYF
TRBJ2-3,TRBV2,CASSDFQLENTDTQYF
TRBJ1-1,TRBV4-1,CASSPMTGYTEAFF
TRBJ2-1,TRBV6-5,CASSYSSPAYNEQFF
TRBJ2-3,TRBV28,CASSRSSRDRGRDTQYF